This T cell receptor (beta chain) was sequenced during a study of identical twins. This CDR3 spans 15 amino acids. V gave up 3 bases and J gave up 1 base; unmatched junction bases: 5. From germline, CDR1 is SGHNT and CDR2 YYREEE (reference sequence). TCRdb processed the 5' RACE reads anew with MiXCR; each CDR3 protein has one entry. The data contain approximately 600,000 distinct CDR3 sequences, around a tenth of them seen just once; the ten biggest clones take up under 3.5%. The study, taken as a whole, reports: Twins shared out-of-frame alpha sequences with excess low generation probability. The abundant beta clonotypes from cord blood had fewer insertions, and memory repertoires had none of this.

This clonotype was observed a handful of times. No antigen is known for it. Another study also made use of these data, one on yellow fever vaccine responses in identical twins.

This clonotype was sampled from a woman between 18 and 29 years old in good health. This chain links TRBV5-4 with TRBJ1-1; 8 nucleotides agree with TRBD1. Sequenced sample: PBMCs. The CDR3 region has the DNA TGTGCCAGCAGCTCCGCCGGGACAGGGAACACTGAAGCTTTCTTT. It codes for CASSSAGTGNTEAFF.